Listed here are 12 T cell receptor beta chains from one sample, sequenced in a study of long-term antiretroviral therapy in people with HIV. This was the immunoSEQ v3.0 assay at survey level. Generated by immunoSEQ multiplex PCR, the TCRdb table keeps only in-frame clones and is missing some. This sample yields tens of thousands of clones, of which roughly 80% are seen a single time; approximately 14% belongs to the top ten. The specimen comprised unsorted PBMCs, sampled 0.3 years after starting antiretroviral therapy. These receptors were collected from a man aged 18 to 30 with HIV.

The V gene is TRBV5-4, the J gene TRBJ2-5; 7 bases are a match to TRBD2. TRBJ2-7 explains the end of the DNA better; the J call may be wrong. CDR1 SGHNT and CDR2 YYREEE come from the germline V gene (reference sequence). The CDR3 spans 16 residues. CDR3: CASSSGRWRETTEQYF. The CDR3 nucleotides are TGTGCCAGCAGCTCAGGGAGGTGGCGGGAGACCACCGAGCAGTACTTC.

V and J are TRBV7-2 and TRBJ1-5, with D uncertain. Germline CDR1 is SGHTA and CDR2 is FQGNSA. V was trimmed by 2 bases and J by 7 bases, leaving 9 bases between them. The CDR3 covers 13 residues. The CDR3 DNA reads TGTGCCAGCAGCTTATATGCCCAACAGCCCCAGCATTTT. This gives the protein CASSLYAQQPQHF.

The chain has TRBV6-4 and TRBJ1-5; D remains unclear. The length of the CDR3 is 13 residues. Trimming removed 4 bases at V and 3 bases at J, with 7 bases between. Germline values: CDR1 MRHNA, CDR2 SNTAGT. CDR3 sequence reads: CASSGASNQPQHF. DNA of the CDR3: TGTGCCAGCAGTGGGGCCTCCAATCAGCCCCAGCATTTT.

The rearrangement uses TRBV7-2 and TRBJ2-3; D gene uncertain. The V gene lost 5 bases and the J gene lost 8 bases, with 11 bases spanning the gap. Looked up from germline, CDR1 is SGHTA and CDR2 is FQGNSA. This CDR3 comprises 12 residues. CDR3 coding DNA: TGTGCCAGCAGCATCTCGCCAGGTACGCAGTATTTT. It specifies CASSISPGTQYF.

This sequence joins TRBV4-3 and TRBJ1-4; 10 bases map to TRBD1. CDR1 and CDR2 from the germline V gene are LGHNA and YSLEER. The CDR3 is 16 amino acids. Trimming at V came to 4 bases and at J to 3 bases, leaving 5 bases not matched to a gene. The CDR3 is CASSLRQGASNEKLFF. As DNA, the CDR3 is TGCGCCAGCAGCCTAAGACAGGGGGCATCTAATGAAAAACTGTTTTTT.

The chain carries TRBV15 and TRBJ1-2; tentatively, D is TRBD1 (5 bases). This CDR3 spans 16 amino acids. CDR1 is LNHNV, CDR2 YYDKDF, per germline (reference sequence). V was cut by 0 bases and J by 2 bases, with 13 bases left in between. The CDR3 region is CATSRDQGPINYGYTF. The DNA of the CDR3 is TGTGCCACCAGCAGAGATCAGGGCCCGATCAACTATGGCTACACCTTC.

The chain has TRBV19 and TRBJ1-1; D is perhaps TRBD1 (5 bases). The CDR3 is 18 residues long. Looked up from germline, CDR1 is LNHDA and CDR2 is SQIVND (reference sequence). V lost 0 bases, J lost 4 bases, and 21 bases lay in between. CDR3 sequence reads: CASSIESRVGYRVTEAFF. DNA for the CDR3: TGTGCCAGTAGTATAGAAAGCAGGGTTGGGTATCGGGTCACTGAAGCTTTCTTT. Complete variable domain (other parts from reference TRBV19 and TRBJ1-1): DGGITQSPKYLFRKEGQNVTLSCEQNLNHDAMYWYRQDPGQGLRLIYYSQIVNDFQKGDIAEGYSVSREKKESFPLTVTSAQKNPTAFYLCASSIESRVGYRVTEAFFGQGTRLTVV.

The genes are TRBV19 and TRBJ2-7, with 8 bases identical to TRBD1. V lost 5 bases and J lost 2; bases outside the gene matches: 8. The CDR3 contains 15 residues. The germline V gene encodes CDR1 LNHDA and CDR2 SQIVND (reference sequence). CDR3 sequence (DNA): TGTGCCAGTAGTTTCGCAGGGGGCTTTACCTACGAGCAGTACTTC. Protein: CASSFAGGFTYEQYF.

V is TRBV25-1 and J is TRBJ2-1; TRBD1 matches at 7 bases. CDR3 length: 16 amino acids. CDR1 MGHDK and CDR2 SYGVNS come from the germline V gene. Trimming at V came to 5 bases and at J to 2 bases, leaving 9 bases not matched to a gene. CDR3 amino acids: CASSPPGQGAYNEQFF. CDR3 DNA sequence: TGTGCCAGCAGTCCTCCCGGGCAGGGGGCCTACAATGAGCAGTTCTTC.

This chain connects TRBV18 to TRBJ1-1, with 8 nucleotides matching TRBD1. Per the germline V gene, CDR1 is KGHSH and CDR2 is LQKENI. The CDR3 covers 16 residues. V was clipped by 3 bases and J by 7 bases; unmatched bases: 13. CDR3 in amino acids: CASSPPGQGAVDEAFF. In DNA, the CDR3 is TGTGCCAGCTCACCCCCGGGGCAGGGGGCAGTGGATGAAGCTTTCTTT.

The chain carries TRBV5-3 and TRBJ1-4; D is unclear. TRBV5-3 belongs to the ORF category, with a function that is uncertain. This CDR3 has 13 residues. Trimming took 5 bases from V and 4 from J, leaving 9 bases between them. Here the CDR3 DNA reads TGTGCCAGAAGACAGATATTTAATGAAAAACTGTTTTTT. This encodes CARRQIFNEKLFF.

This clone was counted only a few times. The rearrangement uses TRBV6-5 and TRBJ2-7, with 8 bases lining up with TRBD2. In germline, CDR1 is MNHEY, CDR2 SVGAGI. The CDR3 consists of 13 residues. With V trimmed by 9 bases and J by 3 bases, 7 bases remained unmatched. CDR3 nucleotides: TGTGCCAGTCGAGCGGGGGCCATCTACGAGCAGTACTTC. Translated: CASRAGAIYEQYF.